What follows describes a single T cell receptor beta chain. Authors' data handling: ImmunoSEQ output lacked quality scores and full-length reads, limiting matched filtering. Method: immunoSEQ multiplex PCR; TCRdb's copy keeps in-frame clones and lacks some. V, J and clone size reflect that table, while D and trimming were determined from the DNA. Of around 2.3 million clones in the sample, approximately 94% are singletons; the top ten hold roughly 0.13%. The data were taken from a study of shared clonotypes between healthy human individuals. This CDR3 is 13 amino acids long. Unmatched junction bases numbered 3, after V lost 5 bases and J lost 6 bases. The germline CDR1 and CDR2 sequences are MNHNS and SASEGT.

The receptor was derived from a man between 18 and 29 years old in good health. The sequencing sample was made of naive CD4+ T cells sorted from blood. This sample's subset: CD45RA+ positively selected. V gene TRBV6-1 combines with J gene TRBJ2-2; 7 bases are shared with TRBD2. CDR3: CASSRLAAGELFF. CDR3 DNA: TGTGCCAGCAGTAGACTAGCTGCCGGGGAGCTGTTTTTT.